A single sample is the source of the 30 T cell receptor beta chains below, sequenced in a study of CD8+ T cells in alopecia areata. Following RNA extraction, reverse transcription yielded cDNA that acted as the sequencing template. Produced via immunoSEQ multiplex PCR; TCRdb's table is partial and in-frame only. The sample holds some 150,000 clones, 58% seen once. The input for sequencing was CD4+ T cells sorted from blood, taken at week 0. These receptors were taken from a human donor with alopecia areata.

The chain recombines TRBV25-1 with TRBJ1-2; D is ambiguous. V gave up 8 bases and J gave up 2 bases, with 3 bases separating them. Germline V gene sequence: CDR1 MGHDK, CDR2 SYGVNS. The CDR3 extends over 10 amino acids. The CDR3 DNA reads as TGTGCCAGCGGGAACTATGGCTACACCTTC. It codes for CASGNYGYTF.

The chain uses TRBV29-1 and TRBJ2-1; possibly TRBD1 or TRBD2 for D (5 bases each). This CDR3 region has 14 residues. Trimming stripped 4 bases from V and 2 bases from J, with 12 bases between. Looked up from germline, CDR1 is SQVTM and CDR2 is ANQGSEA. For the CDR3, the DNA is TGCAGCGTTGTGAGGGGTCCCCCCTACAATGAGCAGTTCTTC. Its translation: CSVVRGPPYNEQFF.

V gene TRBV7-2 combines with J gene TRBJ2-7, with 9 bases that match TRBD1. Germline V gene sequence: CDR1 SGHTA, CDR2 FQGNSA. The junction had 10 bases not matched to a gene; V was cut back by 5 bases and J by 5 bases. The CDR3 covers 15 residues. CDR3 in DNA: TGTGCCAGCAGCGGTTGGGCGGGACAGGGTAACGAGCAGTACTTC. Protein: CASSGWAGQGNEQYF.

This clone occurred a few times. The chain couples TRBV6-6 to TRBJ1-5, with D perhaps TRBD1 (5 bases). V was shortened by 2 bases and J by 4 bases, with 9 bases between the two germline ends. The length of the CDR3 is 14 residues. Germline-derived CDR1 and CDR2 are MNHNY and SVGAGI (reference sequence). This CDR3 reads CASSYVGENQPQHF. The CDR3 bases are TGTGCCAGCAGTTACGTAGGGGAGAATCAGCCCCAGCATTTT.

This clone was seen more than once but under ten times. The chain uses TRBV4-3 and TRBJ1-1; D remains ambiguous. The CDR3 has 15 residues. The V gene's germline CDR1 is LGHNA and CDR2 YSLEER. The V end lost 0 bases, the J end lost 3 bases, and 11 bases lay between the germline ends. The CDR3 here is CASSQDLRQDTEAFF. CDR3 coding DNA: TGCGCCAGCAGCCAAGACCTTCGACAAGACACTGAAGCTTTCTTT.

This chain links TRBV2 with TRBJ2-2; 9 bases align to TRBD2. V was clipped by 6 bases and J by 11 bases; unmatched bases: 10. The germline CDR1 and CDR2 sequences are SNHLY and FYNNEI. The CDR3 is 14 residues long. The CDR3 DNA reads TGTGCCAGCAGAAAAATAAGCGGGGGGCCAGAGCTGTTTTTT. Amino acid sequence: CASRKISGGPELFF. Variable domain in full (rest from reference TRBV2 and TRBJ2-2): EPEVTQTPSHQVTQMGQEVILRCVPISNHLYFYWYRQILGQKVEFLVSFYNNEISEKSEIFDDQFSVERPDGSNFTLKIRSTKLEDSAMYFCASRKISGGPELFFGEGSRLTVL.

The gene calls are TRBV10-3 and TRBJ1-2, with D possibly matching TRBD1 (5 bases). There are 14 residues in the CDR3. V dropped 7 bases and J dropped 8 bases, with 20 bases sitting between them. Germline assignment: CDR1 ENHRY and CDR2 SYGVKD. CDR3 nucleotide sequence: TGTGCCATCACCCCTCAGGGAGGTCCAATGGGCTACACCTTC. Translation gives CAITPQGGPMGYTF.

V is TRBV4-1 and J is TRBJ2-5, with D unresolved. The CDR3 contains 13 residues. The germline CDR1 and CDR2 sequences are MGHRA and YSYEKL. The V end lost 1 base, the J end lost 2 bases, and 5 bases lay between the germline ends. CDR3 DNA sequence: TGCGCCAGCAGCCAAGTCCGGCAAGAGACCCAGTACTTC. Amino acid sequence: CASSQVRQETQYF.

This clone came up a few times. The V call is TRBV2, the J call TRBJ2-1; D ambiguous. This CDR3 contains 13 residues. V was clipped by 7 bases and J by 9 bases, with 16 bases between them. Per the germline V gene, CDR1 is SNHLY and CDR2 is FYNNEI. CDR3 DNA: TGTGCCAGCACCTTCGACCCTCCAGGTGAGCAGTTCTTC. It yields the protein CASTFDPPGEQFF. The full variable domain, its missing parts supplied by reference TRBV2 and TRBJ2-1, is EPEVTQTPSHQVTQMGQEVILRCVPISNHLYFYWYRQILGQKVEFLVSFYNNEISEKSEIFDDQFSVERPDGSNFTLKIRSTKLEDSAMYFCASTFDPPGEQFFGPGTRLTVL.

This clone has a handful of counts. J is TRBJ2-1 and V is TRBV6-6; the match to TRBD1 covers 7 bases. This CDR3 is built from 13 residues. Trimming cost V 5 bases and J 6 bases; bases outside gene matches: 4. Per the germline V gene, CDR1 is MNHNY and CDR2 is SVGAGI (reference sequence). The CDR3 DNA is TGTGCCAGCAGTCAGACAGGGTTCAATGAGCAGTTCTTC. Translated: CASSQTGFNEQFF.

This chain uses TRBV30 with TRBJ1-1; D remains ambiguous. Germline CDR1 is GTSNPN and CDR2 is SVGIG (reference sequence). With 2 bases removed from V and 2 bases from J, the gap between germline ends came to 6 bases. The CDR3 covers 12 residues. CDR3 DNA: TGTGCCTGGAGTAGGACCAACACTGAAGCTTTCTTT. Residues: CAWSRTNTEAFF.

The chain carries TRBV6-1 and TRBJ1-5, with TRBD1 matching over 9 bases. Trimming at V came to 3 bases and at J to 7 bases, leaving 19 bases not matched to a gene. The germline CDR1 and CDR2 sequences are MNHNS and SASEGT. The CDR3 is made up of 19 amino acids. The CDR3 nucleotides read TGTGCCAGCAGTGACCCCCTCGGGACAGGGCCCCCTTTGTGGCAGCCCCAGCATTTT. It encodes CASSDPLGTGPPLWQPQHF.

This clone was found once. V usage is TRBV18 and J usage is TRBJ2-1; 10 nucleotides align to TRBD1. The V and J ends lost 1 base and 7 bases, in that order; junction bases with no gene match: 1. CDR3 size: 14 residues. Per the germline V gene, CDR1 is KGHSH and CDR2 is LQKENI. CDR3 bases: TGTGCCAGCTCACCACAGGGACAGGGGAATGAGCAGTTCTTC. This gives the protein CASSPQGQGNEQFF.

The chain is built from TRBV4-3 and TRBJ1-1; 10 bases line up with TRBD1. Germline lookup yields CDR1 LGHNA and CDR2 YSLEER. J lost 5 bases, V lost 4 bases, and 7 bases had no gene match. The CDR3 spans 15 residues. This chain's CDR3 is CASSPRDRGSTEAFF. CDR3 sequence (DNA): TGCGCCAGCAGCCCCCGGGACAGGGGAAGTACTGAAGCTTTCTTT.

The CDR3 sequence: CSAKITSGGAFGTDTQYF. CDR3 DNA sequence: TGCAGTGCCAAGATTACTAGCGGGGGGGCCTTCGGCACAGATACGCAGTATTTT. The chain links TRBV29-1 to TRBJ2-3; 13 bases line up with TRBD2. Germline values: CDR1 SQVTM, CDR2 ANQGSEA. This CDR3 is built from 18 residues.

The V gene is TRBV29-1, the J gene TRBJ2-5; no reliable D call. The V gene's germline CDR1 is SQVTM and CDR2 ANQGSEA. Deletions cut 3 bases from V and 5 bases from J, with 10 bases between. The CDR3 totals 12 residues. The CDR3 here is CSVDKGRETQYF. CDR3 in DNA: TGCAGCGTTGATAAGGGAAGGGAGACCCAGTACTTC.

The genes are TRBV30 and TRBJ2-1; D may be TRBD1 or TRBD2 (6 bases each). The CDR3 is 14 residues long. V was clipped by 0 bases and J by 5 bases, with 11 bases between them. Germline CDR1 reads GTSNPN; CDR2 reads SVGIG (reference sequence). CDR3 amino acids: CAWSVLRGHNEQFF. In DNA, the CDR3 is TGTGCCTGGAGTGTACTCCGGGGGCACAATGAGCAGTTCTTC. Looking up the rest from reference TRBV30 and TRBJ2-1 gives the full variable domain: SQTIHQWPATLVQPVGSPLSLECTVEGTSNPNLYWYRQAAGRGLQLLFYSVGIGQISSEVPQNLSASRPQDRQFILSSKKLLLSDSGFYLCAWSVLRGHNEQFFGPGTRLTVL.

The genes are TRBV9 and TRBJ1-2; weak D call: TRBD1 (5 bases). The CDR3 has 14 amino acids. Per germline, CDR1 SGDLS and CDR2 YYNGEE. Between the trimmed V and J ends, which lost 7 bases and 4 bases, there was a span of 17 bases. In DNA, the CDR3 is TGTGCCAGCCGCGAACTCGAGGGGCCCTATGGCTACACCTTC. Its protein product is CASRELEGPYGYTF.

This clone was recorded only once. The rearrangement links TRBV18 to TRBJ2-1; D is unclear. Trimming took off 6 bases at V and 0 bases at J, with 9 bases between the two ends. The CDR3 runs 14 residues. In germline, CDR1 is KGHSH, CDR2 LQKENI. The CDR3 spells CASSSRSSYNEQFF. CDR3 nucleotide sequence: TGTGCCAGCTCGTCCCGGAGCTCCTACAATGAGCAGTTCTTC.

A few counts support this clone. CDR3 nucleotides: TGCGCCAGCAGCCAACCAACAGGGGGGGTGGCCAAAAACATTCAGTACTTC. The encoded protein is CASSQPTGGVAKNIQYF. V and J are TRBV4-1 and TRBJ2-4, with D possibly matching TRBD1 (8 bases). Germline lookup yields CDR1 MGHRA and CDR2 YSYEKL. The CDR3 consists of 17 residues. V was trimmed by 2 bases and J by 1 base, leaving 15 bases between them.

This sequence joins TRBV7-6 and TRBJ2-7, with 7 bases that match TRBD1. CDR1 SGHVS and CDR2 FNYEAQ come from the germline V gene. This CDR3 contains 15 residues. V shed 1 base, J shed 2 bases, and the junction held 5 bases outside the gene matches. This CDR3 is CASSLEDRSTYEQYF. Written as DNA, the CDR3 is TGTGCCAGCAGCTTAGAGGACAGGTCTACCTACGAGCAGTACTTC.

This clone was seen a few times. V usage is TRBV19 and J usage is TRBJ2-5, with 9 bases identical to TRBD1. The CDR3 has 14 residues. Germline trimming cut 3 bases from V and 4 bases from J; bases unmatched to any gene: 3. Per germline, CDR1 LNHDA and CDR2 SQIVND (reference sequence). CDR3 DNA: TGTGCCAGTAGTATTCCGGGACAGGGAGAGACCCAGTACTTC. This sequence encodes CASSIPGQGETQYF.

The chain uses TRBV7-9 and TRBJ2-1; D is uncertain. There are 16 residues in the CDR3. Germline assignment: CDR1 SEHNR and CDR2 FQNEAQ (reference sequence). The V end was cut by 1 base, the J end by 4 bases, with 14 bases between. The CDR3 DNA follows: TGTGCCAGCAGCTTAGGAGGAACCACTTTATACAATGAGCAGTTCTTC. Protein sequence: CASSLGGTTLYNEQFF.

The rearrangement links TRBV30 to TRBJ2-5, with a weak D call TRBD1 (6 bases). CDR1 is GTSNPN and CDR2 is SVGIG in the germline V gene (reference sequence). Trimming shortened V by 3 bases and J by 2 bases, and 10 bases separated the two germline ends. CDR3 length equals 13 residues. For the CDR3, the DNA is TGTGCCTGGAGCGGACAGTTACAAGAGACCCAGTACTTC. This gives the protein CAWSGQLQETQYF.

The V gene is TRBV7-9, the J gene TRBJ2-3; 7 nucleotides match TRBD1. Germline CDR1 SEHNR, CDR2 FQNEAQ (reference sequence). This CDR3 has 13 amino acids. V trimming: 3 bases; J trimming: 4 bases; junction bases outside the gene matches: 1. The DNA of the CDR3 is TGTGCCAGCAGCTTGGGACAGTCAGATACGCAGTATTTT. Translation: CASSLGQSDTQYF.

The rearrangement joins TRBV7-2 to TRBJ1-1; D is unresolved. The CDR3 spans 13 residues. The germline gives CDR1 SGHTA, CDR2 FQGNSA. The germline V and J ends were trimmed by 2 bases and 1 base, with 5 bases remaining between them. CDR3 sequence (DNA): TGTGCCAGCAGCTTACGGCAGAACACTGAAGCTTTCTTT. Translating it yields CASSLRQNTEAFF.

This clone showed up just a few times. This chain connects TRBV7-9 to TRBJ2-3; tentative D call: TRBD2 (6 bases). CDR1 is SEHNR and CDR2 is FQNEAQ in the germline V gene (reference sequence). The CDR3 extends over 15 amino acids. Deletions cut 5 bases from V and 5 bases from J, with 17 bases between. The CDR3 bases are TGTGCCAGCAGCCCAAGGGGAGGTGTTGGAGATACGCAGTATTTT. Protein sequence: CASSPRGGVGDTQYF.

This chain links TRBV9 with TRBJ2-7; 9 nucleotides align to TRBD1. The CDR3 extends over 13 amino acids. Germline trimming cut 3 bases from V and 4 bases from J; bases unmatched to any gene: 2. CDR1 is SGDLS, CDR2 YYNGEE, per germline. CDR3 sequence: CASSADRGYEQYF. The CDR3 DNA follows: TGTGCCAGCAGCGCGGACAGGGGTTACGAGCAGTACTTC.

The V and J genes are TRBV2 and TRBJ1-2; D not resolved. The V gene's germline CDR1 is SNHLY and CDR2 FYNNEI. V was pared by 6 bases and J by 5 bases, with 10 bases between. This CDR3 has 12 residues. The DNA of the CDR3 is TGTGCCAGCAGCCTAGGAGGATATGGCTACACCTTC. Amino acid sequence: CASSLGGYGYTF.

Comments on this clone: Other DNA sequences in the same sample also yield this CDR3. J is TRBJ1-5 and V is TRBV30; D ambiguous. Germline CDR1 reads GTSNPN; CDR2 reads SVGIG (reference sequence). V was clipped by 1 base and J by 1 base, with 8 bases between them. The CDR3 has 14 residues. The CDR3 nucleotides are TGTGCCTGGAGTGGAGCAGTCAGCAATCAGCCCCAGCATTTT. This encodes CAWSGAVSNQPQHF. The complete variable domain, with remaining parts taken from reference TRBV30 and TRBJ1-5, reads SQTIHQWPATLVQPVGSPLSLECTVEGTSNPNLYWYRQAAGRGLQLLFYSVGIGQISSEVPQNLSASRPQDRQFILSSKKLLLSDSGFYLCAWSGAVSNQPQHFGDGTRLSIL.